The rows below give T cell receptor beta chains drawn from one sample of a study of cytomegalovirus exposure and HLA in healthy donors. Here immunoSEQ multiplex PCR was the method, and the copy in TCRdb shows in-frame clones only, minus some. The data contain over 150,000 clones, around 68% of them singletons. Sequenced sample: PBMCs. The receptors come from a man in his fifties in good health and CMV-seronegative. CDR3s include the opening cysteine and the closing phenylalanine or tryptophan. A D gene is named only where the DNA matches it firmly. Rows give clone size only sometimes, using once, few, many, or a class for an expanded clone.

V gene	clone size	J gene	D gene	CDR3 DNA	CDR3 protein
TRBV28	-	TRBJ2-5	-	TGTGCCAGCAGCCCCCGGGGGAGGGGGAAAGAGACCCAGTACTTC	CASSPRGRGKETQYF
TRBV2	once	TRBJ2-3	TRBD2	TGTGCCAGCAGGGGACTAGCGGGGGGCAAAGATACGCAGTATTTT	CASRGLAGGKDTQYF
TRBV6-4	-	TRBJ2-1	TRBD1	TGTGCCAGCAGCGGACAGGGGCCCTCTGGGTATGAGCAGTTCTTC	CASSGQGPSGYEQFF
TRBV4-1	-	TRBJ1-2	-	TGCGCCAGCAGCCAAGTCCCCCGTAACTATGGCTACACCTTC	CASSQVPRNYGYTF
TRBV18	few	TRBJ1-2	TRBD1	TGTGCCAGCTCACGAACGGGACAGGGGGAAGGAGGCTACACCTTC	CASSRTGQGEGGYTF
TRBV5-6	once	TRBJ2-1	TRBD2	TGTGCCAGCAGCTTGGGACTAGCGGGGCTTTACAATGAGCAGTTCTTC	CASSLGLAGLYNEQFF
TRBV7-7	-	TRBJ2-5	TRBD2	TGTGCTAGCAGCTTAGATGGCGGGGGAGCTAAAGAGACCCAGTACTTC	CASSLDGGGAKETQYF
TRBV2	-	TRBJ1-2	-	TGTGCCAGCAGTGACCTGTCGCGGGTGGGGTATGGCTACACCTTC	CASSDLSRVGYGYTF
TRBV11-2	-	TRBJ1-2	TRBD1	TGTGCCAGCAGCCCCTCGACAGGGAACTATGGCTACACCTTC	CASSPSTGNYGYTF
TRBV5-6	-	TRBJ1-5	-	TGTGCCGGCAGCTTGGGAGGGAACCCCGTTCAGCCCCAGCATTTT	CAGSLGGNPVQPQHF
TRBV11-1	few	TRBJ2-5	TRBD1	TGTGCCAGCAGCTCCCGGGACAGGGTGGAGACCCAGTACTTC	CASSSRDRVETQYF
TRBV12-5	-	TRBJ1-4	TRBD1	TGTGCTAGTGGCTCTGGGACAGGGAAGGATGAAAAACTGTTTTTT	CASGSGTGKDEKLFF
TRBV5-1	-	TRBJ2-7	TRBD1	TGCGCCAGCAATTCCGAGGGGGCTAGGTACGAGCAGTACTTC	CASNSEGARYEQYF
TRBV7-2	-	TRBJ2-3	TRBD2	TGTGCCAGCAGCTTAGATAGCGGGGCAGATACGCAGTATTTT	CASSLDSGADTQYF
TRBV6-1	-	TRBJ2-5	TRBD1	TGTGCCAGCAGCACAGGGGACCCGCGTGAGACCCAGTACTTC	CASSTGDPRETQYF
TRBV29-1	-	TRBJ2-7	-	TGCAGCGTCATCGACAGGTCCTACGAGCAGTACTTC	CSVIDRSYEQYF
TRBV28	-	TRBJ2-7	TRBD1	TGTGCCAGCAGTTTACGGACAGGGGGATGGGAGCAGTACTTC	CASSLRTGGWEQYF
TRBV5-1	-	TRBJ1-6	TRBD1	TGCGCCAGCAGCGCCCCCGGGACAGGGGTCTCTTCACCCCTCCACTTT	CASSAPGTGVSSPLHF
TRBV6-5	-	TRBJ2-1	TRBD1	TGTGCCAGCAGTCGTCCGGGACAGGGGGTAGATGAGCAGTTCTTC	CASSRPGQGVDEQFF
TRBV20-1	few	TRBJ1-2	-	TGCAGTGCTCACTCTAGCTATGGCTACACCTTC	CSAHSSYGYTF
TRBV28	few	TRBJ1-4	-	TGTGCCAGCAGCGACAGAAAACGACTGTTTTTT	CASSDRKRLFF
TRBV5-1	-	TRBJ2-5	-	TGCGCCAGCAGCTTTATAGTCCAAGAGACCCAGTACTTC	CASSFIVQETQYF
TRBV14	few	TRBJ1-5	-	TGTGCCAGCAGCCCAGGGATAAATCAGCCCCAGCATTTT	CASSPGINQPQHF
TRBV2	-	TRBJ2-7	TRBD1	TGTGCCAGCAGTGACCGGACAGGGGGCCGGGAGCAGTACTTC	CASSDRTGGREQYF
TRBV2	few	TRBJ1-2	TRBD1	TGTGCCAGCAGGGGGACAGTCTACAACTATGGCTACACCTTC	CASRGTVYNYGYTF
TRBV7-6	-	TRBJ1-2	TRBD1	TGTGCCAGCAGCTTAGGGCAGGGGGCGGGTGGCTACACCTTC	CASSLGQGAGGYTF
TRBV4-2	-	TRBJ2-2	-	TGTGCCAGCAGCCAAGATAGAAACACCGGGGAGCTGTTTTTT	CASSQDRNTGELFF
TRBV6-5	-	TRBJ1-2	-	TGTGCCAGCACCTCGCTGACTCGGGATGGCTACACCTTC	CASTSLTRDGYTF
TRBV7-8	-	TRBJ1-2	-	TGTGCCAGCAGCTTAGCGTCCCGGTACTATGGCTACACCTTC	CASSLASRYYGYTF
TRBV5-1	-	TRBJ1-3	-	TGCGCCAGCAGCTTGGACAGAAGCTCTGGAAACACCATATATTTT	CASSLDRSSGNTIYF
TRBV2	-	TRBJ1-2	-	TGTGCCAGCAGTGAAGGGGCCTCCTATGGCTACACCTTC	CASSEGASYGYTF
TRBV19	-	TRBJ1-1	TRBD1	TGTGCCAGTAGTGGACTAGCCGGGACAGGGCGCTTTTCTGGCACTGAAGCTTTCTTT	CASSGLAGTGRFSGTEAFF